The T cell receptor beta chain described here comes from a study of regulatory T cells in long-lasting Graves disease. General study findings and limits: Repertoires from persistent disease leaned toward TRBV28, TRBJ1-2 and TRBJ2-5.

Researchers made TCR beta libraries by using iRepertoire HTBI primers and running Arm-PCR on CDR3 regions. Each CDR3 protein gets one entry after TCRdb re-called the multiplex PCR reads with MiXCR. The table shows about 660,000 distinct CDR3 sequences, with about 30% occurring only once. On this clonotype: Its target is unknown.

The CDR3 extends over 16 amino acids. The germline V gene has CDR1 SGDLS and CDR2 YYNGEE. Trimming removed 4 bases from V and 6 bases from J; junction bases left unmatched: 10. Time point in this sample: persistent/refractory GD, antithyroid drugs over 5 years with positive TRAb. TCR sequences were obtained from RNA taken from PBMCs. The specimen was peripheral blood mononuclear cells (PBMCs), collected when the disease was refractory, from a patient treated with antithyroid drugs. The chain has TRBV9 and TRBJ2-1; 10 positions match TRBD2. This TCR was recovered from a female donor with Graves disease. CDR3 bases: TGTGCCAGCAGCAGCCCTAGCGGGAGTCTCGGCAATGAGCAGTTCTTC. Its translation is CASSSPSGSLGNEQFF.